This record covers a single T cell receptor beta chain. What this receptor recognizes is not known. Reading from cysteine to phenylalanine, the CDR3 counts 18 amino acids. The entry carries no DNA sequence. CDR1 and CDR2, per the germline V gene (reference sequence), are LNHDA and SQIVND. A commercial ELISA kit detecting HCMV-specific IgG in serum was used to determine HCMV serostatus. Ficoll density gradient centrifugation was used to isolate peripheral blood mononuclear cells from blood. Instrument on record: Illumina HiSeq 2000. 5'RACE template switching, by which a universal primer site and unique molecular identifiers were added, was used to make TCR beta cDNA libraries. cDNA synthesis was primed from the TCR beta constant segment and was followed by two successive PCR amplification steps. In the authors' own workflow: MIGEC was used to demultiplex reads and group reads by UMI, and MiTCR was used to assemble and quantify clonotypes. To exclude erroneous sequences, any TCR cDNA sequence not supported by at least two reads was discarded. The tcR package was used for downstream repertoire analysis, and clonotypes were matched across fractions by CDR3 nucleotide sequence plus V segment. VDJmatch was used to annotate antigen specificity against VDJdb, with one amino acid substitution in CDR3 allowed. Each entry corresponds to one CDR3 protein sequence from reads that TCRdb reprocessed, and DNA is not given. TCRdb assigned the V and J calls; the authors' analysis was not used. The data table for this sample lists approximately 420,000 distinct CDR3 sequences. The ten largest clones represent about 10% of the sample.

These data are taken from a study of T cells expressing NK-cell markers (dated by TCRdb to the early 2020s). Looking at the study overall: Under ten donors provided sorted CD3+CD56+NKG2C+, CD3+CD56+NKG2C- and CD3+CD56-NKG2C+ T-cell subsets, whose TCR beta-chain repertoires were profiled. Of the eight sequenced donors, seven were found to be HCMV-seropositive and one was found to be HCMV-seronegative. All eight donors whose samples were sequenced were randomly selected healthy volunteers, three of them men and five women. The libraries were sequenced on Illumina HiSeq 2000/2500, MiSeq or NextSeq, producing 2 x 150 bp reads. On the study overall, not on this receptor specifically: For more than 5 donors, the dominant CD3+CD56+NKG2C+ clonotypes were among the top 10 CD8+ clonotypes and accounted for roughly 1.0-8% of CD8+ T cells. Those dominant clonotypes were again the most abundant among CD3+CD56-NKG2C+ cells in several donors, at roughly 25-65%. Whether the expanded NKG2C-expressing T cell clones were specific for HCMV antigens was left unclear.

The chain is encoded by TRBV19 joined to TRBJ2-1; no DNA is available, so the TRBD2 call from TCRdb remains unchecked. Sequenced material: blood T cells: a sorted CD56 or NKG2C T cell subset, CD4+ or CD8+ T cells, or bulk PBMC T cells (not recorded which). The TCR sequence derives from a woman between 50 and 59 years old in good health. Donor details come from another sample of the same person, matched by shared clones. The CDR3 protein is CASSTPLRGRASENEQFF.